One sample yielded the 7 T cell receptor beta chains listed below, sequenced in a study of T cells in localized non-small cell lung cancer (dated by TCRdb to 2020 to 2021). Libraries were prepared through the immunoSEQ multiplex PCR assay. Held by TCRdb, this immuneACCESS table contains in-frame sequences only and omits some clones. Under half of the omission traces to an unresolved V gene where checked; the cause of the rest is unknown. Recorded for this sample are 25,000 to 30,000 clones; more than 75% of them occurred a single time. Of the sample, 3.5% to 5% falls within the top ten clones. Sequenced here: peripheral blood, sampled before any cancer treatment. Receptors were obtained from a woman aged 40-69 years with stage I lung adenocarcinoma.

The CDR3 spells CSVAGGRGAEATDTQYF. DNA for the CDR3: TGCAGCGTGGCCGGCGGGCGGGGGGCCGAGGCCACAGATACGCAGTATTTT. The chain is built from TRBV29-1 and TRBJ2-3; 8 bases are shared with TRBD2. CDR3 size: 17 residues. Germline CDR1 and CDR2: SQVTM and ANQGSEA. V lost 6 bases to trimming and J lost 2 bases; unmatched junction nucleotides: 16.

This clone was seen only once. The CDR3 loop reads CASSELGQVSYEQYF. CDR3 in DNA: TGTGCCAGCAGTGAATTGGGCCAGGTCTCCTACGAGCAGTACTTC. This chain uses TRBV6-1 with TRBJ2-7; D uncertain. CDR1 MNHNS and CDR2 SASEGT come from the germline V gene. Trimming took off 2 bases at V and 0 bases at J, with 11 bases between the two ends. This CDR3 comprises 15 residues.

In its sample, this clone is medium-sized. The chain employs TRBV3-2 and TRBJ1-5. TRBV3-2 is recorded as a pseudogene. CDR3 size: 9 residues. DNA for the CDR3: TGTGCCAGCAGCCAACGATTGCATTTT. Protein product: CASSQRLHF.

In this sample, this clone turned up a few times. DNA for the CDR3: TGCGCCAGCAGTGAGCCGAGAGGAGGGGGCAGGAACACTGAAGCTTTCTTT. Translated: CASSEPRGGGRNTEAFF. The chain combines TRBV10-1 with TRBJ1-1, with 7 nucleotides matching TRBD1. CDR1 and CDR2 from the germline V gene are WNHNN and SYGVQD (reference sequence). The CDR3 covers 17 residues. The V and J ends lost 2 bases and 1 base, in that order; junction bases with no gene match: 10.

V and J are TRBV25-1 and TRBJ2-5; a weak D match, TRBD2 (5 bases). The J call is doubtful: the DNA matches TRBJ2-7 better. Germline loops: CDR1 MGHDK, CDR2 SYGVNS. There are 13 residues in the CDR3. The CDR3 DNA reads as TGTGCCAGCAGCCAATCGGGGAACGACGAGCAGTACTTC. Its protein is CASSQSGNDEQYF.

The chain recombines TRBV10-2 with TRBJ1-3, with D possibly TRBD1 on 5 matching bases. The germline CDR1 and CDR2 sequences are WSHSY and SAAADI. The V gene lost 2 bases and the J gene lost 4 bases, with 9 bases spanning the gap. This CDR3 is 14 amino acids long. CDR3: CASSEQGSGNTIYF. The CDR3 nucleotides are TGCGCCAGCAGTGAGCAGGGTTCCGGAAACACCATATATTTT.

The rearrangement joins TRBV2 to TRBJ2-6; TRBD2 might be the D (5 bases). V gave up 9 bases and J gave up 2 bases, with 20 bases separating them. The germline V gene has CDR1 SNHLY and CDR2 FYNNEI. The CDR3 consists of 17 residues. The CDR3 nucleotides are TGTGCCAGGGGCGCCGATAATACCGGGGCTGGGGCCAACGTCCTGACTTTC. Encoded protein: CARGADNTGAGANVLTF.